A selection of T cell receptor beta chains follows, all from one sample in a study of beta chain features in type 1 diabetes. Sequencing was performed with immunoSEQ multiplex PCR; in TCRdb, only in-frame clones are kept and a portion is missing. The table lists 150,000 to 190,000 clones, around 10% of them singletons. The sequenced sample was central memory CD4+ T cells from blood. All receptors come from a young man in good health. The CDR3 runs from the conserved cysteine through the conserved F or W. The order of the fields is D gene, V gene, CDR3 length, clone size, J gene, CDR3 DNA, CDR3 protein. The D gene is left open where the match is weak. Clone size appears in some rows only: once, few, many, or a class for an expanded clone.

TRBD1,TRBV7-2,14,.,TRBJ2-3,TGTGCCAGCAGCTCAGGACAGGGACCAGATACGCAGTATTTT,CASSSGQGPDTQYF
.,TRBV10-3,15,few,TRBJ2-7,TGTGCCATCAGGGACCCAGGGGGGAAGGCCTACGAGCAGTACTTC,CAIRDPGGKAYEQYF
.,TRBV5-1,16,few,TRBJ2-2,TGCGCCAGCAGCTTGGGAAGCTCCTTGAACACCGGGGAGCTGTTTTTT,CASSLGSSLNTGELFF
TRBD1,TRBV9,15,few,TRBJ1-4,TGTGCCAGCAGCGTAGAGGGACAGCGTAATGAAAAACTGTTTTTT,CASSVEGQRNEKLFF
TRBD1,TRBV19,16,few,TRBJ2-1,TGTGCCAGTAGTCCCCTTAGAGGACAGGGGGCGAATGAGCAGTTCTTC,CASSPLRGQGANEQFF
.,TRBV4-3,15,few,TRBJ2-5,TGCGCCAGCAGCCAGATTGGGGCAGGGGTAGAGACCCAGTACTTC,CASSQIGAGVETQYF
.,TRBV4-2,16,.,TRBJ2-7,TGTGCCAGCAGCCAAGATCCAACCTTCAGCTCCTACGAGCAGTACTTC,CASSQDPTFSSYEQYF
.,TRBV29-1,17,.,TRBJ2-7,TGCAGCGTATCCAGGGGTTATTCGGGTTCGGTGGCCTACGAGCAGTACTTC,CSVSRGYSGSVAYEQYF
TRBD2,TRBV5-6,15,few,TRBJ2-3,TGTGCCAGCAGCTCAGGACTAGCGGACACAGATACGCAGTATTTT,CASSSGLADTDTQYF
.,TRBV2,15,.,TRBJ2-7,TGTGCCAGCAGCTCACCCGTTGGACAGACCTACGAGCAGTACTTC,CASSSPVGQTYEQYF
.,TRBV7-2,14,few,TRBJ2-1,TGTGCCAGCAGCTTAGAACACGGTTACAATGAGCAGTTCTTC,CASSLEHGYNEQFF
.,TRBV7-2,15,.,TRBJ2-1,TGTGCCAGCACCAAGGGGGGGGGCACGGACAATGAGCAGTTCTTC,CASTKGGGTDNEQFF
.,TRBV28,14,.,TRBJ2-7,TGTGCCAGCAATGAGGGGGAAAGGAGTTACGAGCAGTACTTC,CASNEGERSYEQYF
TRBD1,TRBV5-1,16,.,TRBJ1-1,TGCGCCAGCAGCTTAAGGACAGGGGGATTAGGGACTGAAGCTTTCTTT,CASSLRTGGLGTEAFF
.,TRBV5-4,15,.,TRBJ1-3,TGTGCCAGCAGCCAGGACCCGGGACAACCGAACACCATATATTTT,CASSQDPGQPNTIYF
TRBD2,TRBV4-1,20,.,TRBJ2-4,TGCGCCAGCAGCCAAGCCTTACTAGCGGGAGGGCCCCCGAGCAAAAACATTCAGTACTTC,CASSQALLAGGPPSKNIQYF
.,TRBV13,14,few,TRBJ2-5,TGTGCCAGCAGCCCGGGACGGGGGCAAGAGACCCAGTACTTC,CASSPGRGQETQYF
.,TRBV27,17,.,TRBJ2-1,TGTGCCAGCAGTTTAAGGCCCAGGGAGTCGTACTACAATGAGCAGTTCTTC,CASSLRPRESYYNEQFF
.,TRBV14,12,.,TRBJ2-2,TGTGCCAGCAGCTCGGATACCGGGGAGCTGTTTTTT,CASSSDTGELFF
TRBD1,TRBV6-5,15,few,TRBJ2-5,TGTGCCAGCAGCACGGGACAGGGGAGTGGGGAGACCCAGTACTTC,CASSTGQGSGETQYF
.,TRBV9,14,few,TRBJ1-6,TGTGCCAGCAGCCTTGCCCAGGGAGGGTCACCCCTCCACTTT,CASSLAQGGSPLHF
TRBD1,TRBV18,13,.,TRBJ1-2,TGTGCCAGCTCACCGGGGGACAGGGCCGGCCTCACCTTC,CASSPGDRAGLTF
.,TRBV29-1,16,medium-sized,TRBJ2-1,TGCAGCGTTGAAGGAGGGCTGGAGTCGTCCTACAATGAGCAGTTCTTC,CSVEGGLESSYNEQFF
.,TRBV28,14,few,TRBJ2-7,TGTGCCACCACTAGGGGACATAAGGGCTCCGAGCAGTACTTC,CATTRGHKGSEQYF
.,TRBV5-6,13,few,TRBJ1-1,TGTGCCAGCCTGGTGGTTTCTGTAGGTGAAGCTTTCTTT,CASLVVSVGEAFF
TRBD1,TRBV19,15,few,TRBJ2-7,TGTGCCAGTAGTATAGGAGGGACAGCCGCCTACGAGCAGTACTTC,CASSIGGTAAYEQYF
.,TRBV25-1,15,few,TRBJ2-1,TGTGCCAGCACCGCCTCCCTAAGTTGGGACAATGAGCAGTTCTTC,CASTASLSWDNEQFF
TRBD1,TRBV5-1,15,few,TRBJ1-2,TGCGCCAGCAGCACGACATCCGGGACAGTCTATGGCTACACCTTC,CASSTTSGTVYGYTF
TRBD1,TRBV28,15,.,TRBJ2-7,TGTGCCAGCAGGCCCCCGGGACAGGGGGCCCCTGAGCAGTACTTC,CASRPPGQGAPEQYF
.,TRBV7-9,13,.,TRBJ1-1,TGTGCCAGCAGCTTATGGCAGACCCCTGAAGCTTTCTTT,CASSLWQTPEAFF
.,TRBV20-1,11,many,TRBJ2-7,TGCAGTGCTATAAGCTCCTACGAGCAGTACTTC,CSAISSYEQYF
.,TRBV4-3,13,.,TRBJ2-5,TGCGCCAGCAGCCAAACCCCAGCAGATGAGCAGTACTTC,CASSQTPADEQYF
.,TRBV29-1,15,.,TRBJ2-1,TGCAGCTGCCGGAGCGGAGGGGGGCCCTACAATGAGCAGTTCTTC,CSCRSGGGPYNEQFF
TRBD2,TRBV18,15,few,TRBJ2-1,TGTGCCAGCTCACCCTCAGCGGGGCGTTACAATGAGCAGTTCTTC,CASSPSAGRYNEQFF
.,TRBV4-3,14,.,TRBJ1-5,TGCGCCAGCAGCCAAGATGTGGGTTACCAGCCCCAGCATTTT,CASSQDVGYQPQHF
TRBD1,TRBV5-1,16,.,TRBJ1-4,TGCGCCAGCAGCTTTGGAGGGACAGGGTTTAATGAAAAACTGTTTTTT,CASSFGGTGFNEKLFF
TRBD1,TRBV30,13,.,TRBJ1-6,TGTGCCTGGGGGACAGATAACAATTCACCCCTCCACTTT,CAWGTDNNSPLHF